Below are 7 T cell receptor beta chains sequenced from a single sample in a study of CD8 T cells in ankylosing spondylitis (dated by TCRdb to the late 2010s). Libraries were constructed by 5' RACE. Sequencer: Illumina HiSeq 2500. TCRdb trimmed public reads at Q25 via fastp, called clones via MiXCR and kept in-frame beta chains. Every entry covers one CDR3 protein and lists the most common genes and DNA from its rows. The sample yields under 300,000 distinct CDR3 sequences; about 10% were counted once. The top ten constitute approximately 6.6% of the sample. Input material: blood, either unsorted or a sorted T cell fraction (not recorded which). The receptors originated from a male donor with ankylosing spondylitis or in good health (not recorded which).

This clonotype was picked up many times. The chain joins TRBV25-1 to TRBJ1-6; D call uncertain. There are 12 residues in the CDR3. V was clipped by 4 bases and J by 7 bases, with 5 bases between them. Germline V gene lookup returns CDR1 MGHDK and CDR2 SYGVNS. The CDR3 DNA sequence: TGTGCCAGCAGTGGCCCGAATTCACCCCTCCACTTT. Translated, it gives CASSGPNSPLHF.

This clonotype was counted only a few times. The V call is TRBV6-2 or TRBV6-3, the J call TRBJ2-3, with TRBD1 matching over 7 bases. Trimming removed 0 bases from V and 2 bases from J; junction bases left unmatched: 8. The CDR3 covers 17 residues. Per the germline V gene, CDR1 is MNHEY and CDR2 is SVGEGT. The CDR3 DNA reads as TGTGCCAGCAGTTACTCGTCGACAGGGTTGGACACAGATACGCAGTATTTT. It yields the protein CASSYSSTGLDTDTQYF.

This clonotype occurred many times. The chain recombines TRBV20-1 with TRBJ2-2; TRBD1 agrees at 7 bases. Germline loops: CDR1 DFQATT, CDR2 SNEGSKA (reference sequence). The V segment lost 0 bases and the J segment 4 bases; nucleotides outside the gene matches: 11. CDR3 length equals 17 residues. CDR3 region: CSARDSRGQAPTGELFF. CDR3 nucleotide sequence: TGCAGTGCTAGAGATTCAAGAGGACAGGCCCCCACCGGGGAGCTGTTTTTT.

The chain has TRBV19 and TRBJ2-3; 7 bases line up with TRBD2. V lost 5 bases, J lost 1 base, and 3 bases stayed unmatched. This CDR3 region has 14 residues. The V gene's germline CDR1 is LNHDA and CDR2 SQIVND (reference sequence). CDR3 in DNA: TGTGCCAGTAGTGGAGCGGGGCGCACAGATACGCAGTATTTT. Protein sequence: CASSGAGRTDTQYF.

This clonotype has at least ten counts. This chain joins TRBV15 and TRBJ2-5; D not certain. Germline V gene lookup returns CDR1 LNHNV and CDR2 YYDKDF (reference sequence). V lost 0 bases, J lost 5 bases, and 10 bases lay in between. This CDR3 region has 14 residues. CDR3 sequence reads: CATSRDRKGETQYF. The DNA for the CDR3 is TGTGCCACCAGCAGAGACAGGAAAGGGGAGACCCAGTACTTC. Combining the CDR3 with reference TRBV15 and TRBJ2-5 gives the whole variable domain DAMVIQNPRYQVTQFGKPVTLSCSQTLNHNVMYWYQQKSSQAPKLLFHYYDKDFNNEADTPDNFQSRRPNTSFCFLDIRSPGLGDTAMYLCATSRDRKGETQYFGPGTRLLVL.

There are a few counts of this clonotype. The chain joins TRBV6-1 to TRBJ1-1, with a tentative D call TRBD1 (5 bases). The V end was cut by 8 bases, the J end by 1 base, with 11 bases between. Per germline, CDR1 MNHNS and CDR2 SASEGT. The CDR3 extends over 13 amino acids. The CDR3 DNA follows: TGTGCCAGCGCGAGGGGAGAGAACACTGAAGCTTTCTTT. It encodes CASARGENTEAFF.

The V gene is TRBV10-3, the J gene TRBJ1-1, with TRBD1 matching 7 bases. CDR1 and CDR2 (germline): ENHRY, SYGVKD. The CDR3 is 14 residues long. The junction had 8 bases not matched to a gene; V was cut back by 6 bases and J by 4 bases. The DNA for the CDR3 is TGTGCCATCAGGAGCGGGACAGTGGGCACTGAAGCTTTCTTT. Its translation: CAIRSGTVGTEAFF.